The clone carrying this TCR beta chain has more than one count but fewer than ten. This specimen comes from a study of spatial heterogeneity in lung cancer. Whole-study context: As counted in raw reads, each unique TCR and UMI combination appeared more than ten times on average.

Per the germline V gene, CDR1 is LGHNA and CDR2 is YNFKEQ. V dropped 0 bases and J dropped 1 base, with 7 bases sitting between them. The CDR3 runs 15 residues. Stated time point: sample taken at primary tumor resection. Whole RNA, isolated from tumor, nontumor lung or frozen PBMC, was sequenced without prior sorting. TCRdb used MiXCR to reprocess the 5' RACE reads, holding one entry per CDR3 protein. The data hold about 80,000 distinct CDR3 sequences, with about a fifth observed a single time. Here the sequenced sample was PBMCs, taken at surgery. V and J are TRBV4-2 and TRBJ1-5; unclear D gene. The clonotype was recovered from a male donor with early-stage non-small cell lung cancer. The CDR3 DNA follows: TGTGCCAGCAGCCAAGATCCCCCCAGCAATCAGCCCCAGCATTTT. As protein: CASSQDPPSNQPQHF.